This TCR beta chain was recorded in a study of T cell responses to AZD1222 COVID-19 vaccine (dated by TCRdb to 2020 to 2022). About the study as a whole: AZD1222 recipients given second doses at about 4 weeks or at about 12 weeks were pooled, since spike-specific TCR depth and breadth were not found to differ between the two schedules. TCR sequencing was performed for more than 230 trial participants, of whom around 200 were given two doses of AZD1222 and approximately 25 were given two doses of MenACWY control vaccine. Trial participants were enrolled by age into 18-55, 56-69 and 70-plus year subgroups, with approximately 160, 26 and 62 TCR-sequenced participants respectively.

The time point label here, explained by the study, means: baseline before first vaccination. Vaccinee samples were obtained from the UK trials COV001 and COV002, which included a single-blind randomized controlled phase 2/3 trial of AZD1222 (ChAdOx1 nCoV-19) in healthy adults. For TCRbeta chain sequencing, PBMC samples from trial participants were taken at day 0 and at day 28 after the second dose. Comment on this clone: The target of this receptor is not known. There are no base qualities to consult, and no much larger clone falls within one base.

The CDR3 regions of human TCRbeta chains were analyzed by immunosequencing. The original methods were these. Repertoire TCRs were checked for matches against a reference library of SARS-CoV-2-specific TCRs that had been generated using the MIRA antigen-specificity platform. Breadth was defined as the fraction of unique TCRs that were SARS-CoV-2-associated, and depth was defined as the fraction of total T cells that were SARS-CoV-2-associated. Using the MIRA data, each spike-specific TCR was assigned both to the spike region to which the TCR was reactive and to a CD4 or CD8 class. Log10-transformed breadth and depth values were compared by one-way ANOVA with Sidak's multiple comparisons tests. TCRdb took over this immuneACCESS table, retaining in-frame rearrangements with V and J assigned. Such tables are incomplete; in checked studies, under half of the missing clones stem from an unresolved V gene, and the remainder is unexplained. D and trimming were read from the DNA, whereas the V and J calls and clone size are those reported in that table. In this sample the table shows around 80,000 clones, around 88% of which occur a single time. The top ten hold 8.5% to 10% of the sample.

General conclusions and limits of the study: The 56-69-year group was small, and its depth increase did not reach significance, likely because of low power. Vaccine-associated CD4 TCRs spanned the whole spike protein, with dominant responses in regions 160-218 and 743-854. Reportedly, close to half of the unique spike-specific TCRs recognized epitopes lying outside the regions that are mutated in the B.1.351 and B.1.1.7 variants. Most participants were white British and females outnumbered males, and the authors suggested that clonal diversity may have been underestimated. Conclusions about previously exposed vaccinees were limited because only 6 or 7 AZD1222 recipients were SARS-CoV-2 seropositive at baseline. Spike-specific TCR breadth and depth rose significantly after two AZD1222 doses compared with day 0 and with MenACWY recipients. No day 14 peak-response samples were available, so repertoires were characterized only after the peak T cell response.

The germline V gene yields KGHDR for CDR1 and SFDVKD for CDR2. Relative to germline, V is 5 bases shorter and J is 7 bases shorter, with 14 bases between their ends. Including the terminal cysteine and phenylalanine, the CDR3 comprises 14 residues. The only DNA kept is the CDR3, 42 bases in frame from the first base. This sequence uses TRBV24-1 and TRBJ1-5; a tentative D call is TRBD1 (5 bases match). Sequencing used peripheral blood, obtained on day 0 of AZD1222 vaccination. The receptor's source is an adult in good health. The CDR3 corresponds to CATSGAGIGQPQHF. The DNA sequence is given as TGTGCCACCAGTGGGGCAGGGATTGGGCAGCCCCAGCATTTT.